Following are 27 T cell receptor beta chains from one sample sequenced in a study of blood T cell repertoires in COVID-19 (TCRdb year 2020). Libraries were constructed by the immunoSEQ multiplex PCR assay. The table was pulled from immuneACCESS by TCRdb, which kept in-frame rearrangements only. Such tables lose some clones; where checked, under half of the loss comes from unresolved V genes, and the rest has no known cause. The sample contains approximately 200,000 clones, about 88% of them found a single time. Clones ranked in the top ten supply about 3.5% of the sample. The sample consisted of PBMCs or T cells enriched from blood (not recorded which). The receptors derive from a woman aged 25-40 years who had recovered from COVID-19.

There are a few counts of this clone. This chain connects TRBV7-8 to TRBJ1-5; D gene ambiguous. V was trimmed by 3 bases and J by 12 bases, leaving 12 bases between them. This CDR3 contains 12 residues. Germline V gene lookup returns CDR1 SGHVS and CDR2 FQNEAQ. This CDR3 reads CASSFEGSFQHF. In DNA form, the CDR3 reads TGTGCCAGCAGCTTTGAAGGGAGTTTCCAGCATTTT.

CDR3 protein: CSVEGGGAFGANVLTF. In nucleotides, the CDR3 is TGCAGCGTTGAAGGGGGGGGCGCGTTTGGGGCCAACGTCCTGACTTTC. The V gene is TRBV29-1, the J gene TRBJ2-6, with a possible D match to TRBD2 (7 bases). The CDR3 contains 16 residues. The germline V gene encodes CDR1 SQVTM and CDR2 ANQGSEA. V was pared by 1 base and J by 3 bases, with 13 bases between.

The chain employs TRBV19 and TRBJ2-3, with 7 bases that match TRBD2. The trim removed 7 bases at V and 2 bases at J, leaving 3 bases unmatched. CDR3 length: 13 amino acids. The germline CDR1 and CDR2 sequences are LNHDA and SQIVND (reference sequence). This CDR3 is CASKGLLTDTQYF. Here the CDR3 DNA reads TGTGCCAGTAAGGGACTACTCACAGATACGCAGTATTTT.

Concerning this clone: The sample contains more than one DNA sequence encoding this CDR3. This rearrangement joins TRBV28 to TRBJ2-6; D possibly corresponds to TRBD1 (5 bases). From germline, CDR1 is MDHEN and CDR2 SYDVKM. The CDR3 is 15 amino acids. The ends were cut back, 5 bases at V and 1 base at J, with 9 bases in the middle. The CDR3 loop is CASSPPGSGANVLTF. The CDR3 DNA sequence: TGTGCCAGCAGTCCCCCAGGGTCTGGGGCCAACGTCCTGACTTTC.

The count of this clone is one. The genes are TRBV28 and TRBJ2-4; 11 bases align to TRBD1. J lost 3 bases, V lost 5 bases, and 9 bases had no gene match. This CDR3 has 17 amino acids. Germline V lookup: CDR1 MDHEN, CDR2 SYDVKM. This CDR3 reads CASSPGTGGRVKNIQYF. Here the CDR3 DNA reads TGTGCCAGCAGTCCCGGGACAGGGGGAAGGGTCAAAAACATTCAGTACTTC.

This clone has only a few counts. The V call is TRBV7-2, the J call TRBJ1-5, with 8 bases that match TRBD1. CDR1 SGHTA and CDR2 FQGNSA come from the germline V gene. The V and J ends lost 5 bases and 7 bases, in that order; junction bases with no gene match: 10. The CDR3 is 15 residues long. This CDR3 is CASSLDRAGGQPQHF. The CDR3, as DNA: TGTGCCAGCAGCCTGGACAGGGCCGGTGGCCAGCCCCAGCATTTT. Supplemented by reference TRBV7-2 and TRBJ1-5, the full variable domain reads GAGVSQSPSNKVTEKGKDVELRCDPISGHTALYWYRQSLGQGLEFLIYFQGNSAPDKSGLPSDRFSAERTGGSVSTLTIQRTQQEDSAVYLCASSLDRAGGQPQHFGDGTRLSIL.

This chain joins TRBV6-2 or TRBV6-3 and TRBJ1-2; 9 bases are a match to TRBD1. This CDR3 comprises 15 residues. The V gene's germline CDR1 is MNHEY and CDR2 SVGEGT. Trimming took 2 bases from V and 5 from J; bases not matched to a gene: 6. The CDR3 sequence: CASSYKGQGWYGYTF. In nucleotides, the CDR3 is TGTGCCAGCAGTTACAAGGGACAGGGATGGTATGGCTACACCTTC.

The chain recombines TRBV10-3 with TRBJ2-2; a possible D gene is TRBD1 (5 bases). The V end was cut by 4 bases, the J end by 3 bases, with 9 bases between. The CDR3 extends over 14 amino acids. The germline V gene has CDR1 ENHRY and CDR2 SYGVKD. The CDR3 region has the DNA TGTGCCATCAGTGCCGCCAGGGACACCGGGGAGCTGTTTTTT. Residues: CAISAARDTGELFF.

In its sample, this clone was seen a few times. This rearrangement joins TRBV19 to TRBJ2-5; weak D call: TRBD1 (5 bases). The CDR3 spans 12 residues. The germline V gene encodes CDR1 LNHDA and CDR2 SQIVND (reference sequence). V lost 11 bases to trimming and J lost 5 bases, with 15 bases between them. This CDR3 is CASKGVGETQYF. The DNA for the CDR3 is TGTGCCTCTAAAGGGGTCGGGGAGACCCAGTACTTC.

In nucleotides, the CDR3 is TGTGCCAGCAGCGTAGAAGGGGGGGATCAGCCCCAGCATTTT. Translation: CASSVEGGDQPQHF. The V call is TRBV9, the J call TRBJ1-5; tentative D call: TRBD1 (6 bases). This CDR3 comprises 14 residues. V was shortened by 0 bases and J by 5 bases, with 9 bases between the two germline ends. Looked up from germline, CDR1 is SGDLS and CDR2 is YYNGEE.

As DNA, the CDR3 is TGTGCCACCAGCAGAGATGGATTCGGTGGGCAGGGGATTCCTGAAGCTTTCTTT. This encodes CATSRDGFGGQGIPEAFF. The chain is built from TRBV15 and TRBJ1-1, with D perhaps TRBD1 (6 bases). This CDR3 has 18 amino acids. In germline, CDR1 is LNHNV, CDR2 YYDKDF (reference sequence). Trimming stripped 0 bases from V and 6 bases from J, with 23 bases between.

Only one count was recorded for this clone. Relative to the germline gene, one junction end is altered; a read error may explain this. The chain recombines TRBV28 with TRBJ2-7; 9 nucleotides match TRBD2. The length of the CDR3 is 14 residues. The germline CDR1 and CDR2 sequences are MDHEN and SYDVKM. CDR3 amino acids: CASSLVAGGLGRGF. The CDR3 region has the DNA TGTGCCAGCAGTTTAGTTGCGGGAGGGCTGGGGAGAGGCTTC.

The chain carries TRBV5-1 and TRBJ1-2; D possibly corresponds to TRBD1 (5 bases). Germline-derived CDR1 and CDR2 are SGHRS and YFSETQ. The length of the CDR3 is 14 residues. Trimming pared 2 bases from V and 3 bases from J, leaving 11 bases between. In DNA form, the CDR3 reads TGCGCCAGCAGCTTCGGCAGGGCCGACTATGGCTACACCTTC. Translated, it gives CASSFGRADYGYTF. The full variable domain, with the rest looked up from reference TRBV5-1 and TRBJ1-2, is KAGVTQTPRYLIKTRGQQVTLSCSPISGHRSVSWYQQTPGQGLQFLFEYFSETQRNKGNFPGRFSGRQFSNSRSEMNVSTLELGDSALYLCASSFGRADYGYTFGSGTRLTVV.

V is TRBV4-1 and J is TRBJ2-1; D uncertain. The CDR3 consists of 15 residues. Trimming stripped 4 bases from V and 2 bases from J, with 12 bases between. Germline assignment: CDR1 MGHRA and CDR2 YSYEKL. The CDR3: CASSPETAPYNEQFF. CDR3 nucleotide sequence: TGCGCCAGCAGCCCGGAGACGGCCCCCTACAATGAGCAGTTCTTC.

The J gene is TRBJ1-5, the V gene TRBV3-1 (or the pseudogene TRBV3-2); 7 nucleotides align to TRBD1. The CDR3 sequence is 17 residues long. The junction had 11 bases not matched to a gene; V was cut back by 2 bases and J by 4 bases. CDR1 and CDR2 (germline): LGHDT, YNNKEL (reference sequence). The DNA of the CDR3 is TGTGCCAGCAGCCAAACCCTTCACAGGGGACCTAATCAGCCCCAGCATTTT. It specifies CASSQTLHRGPNQPQHF.

The chain links TRBV7-3 to TRBJ1-1, with a possible D match to TRBD1 (5 bases). The CDR3 sequence is 13 residues long. Trimming removed 3 bases from V and 4 bases from J, with 9 bases in between. Germline CDR1 SGHTA, CDR2 FQGTGA. The CDR3 DNA is TGTGCCAGCAGCTTTGGGGGGAGCACTGAAGCTTTCTTT. Translating gives CASSFGGSTEAFF.

This chain joins TRBV20-1 and TRBJ2-3, with 8 bases matching TRBD1. CDR1 and CDR2 from the germline V gene are DFQATT and SNEGSKA (reference sequence). This CDR3 has 11 amino acids. Germline trimming cut 5 bases from V and 8 bases from J; bases unmatched to any gene: 3. CDR3 coding DNA: TGCAGTGCTCTGGACAGGGCTACGCAGTATTTT. It encodes CSALDRATQYF.

The chain joins TRBV27 to TRBJ2-6, with 7 bases that match TRBD1. Germline trimming cut 2 bases from V and 3 bases from J; bases unmatched to any gene: 7. CDR3 length: 17 residues. Germline CDR1 is MNHEY and CDR2 is SMNVEV (reference sequence). CDR3 amino acids: CASSLAHRGNGANVLTF. The CDR3 nucleotides read TGTGCCAGCAGTTTAGCTCACAGGGGAAATGGGGCCAACGTCCTGACTTTC.

CDR3 sequence (DNA): TGTGCCAGCAGTGACTTGGGCGACAGGGGTGTTAACTATGGCTACACCTTC. Translated, it gives CASSDLGDRGVNYGYTF. The chain couples TRBV2 to TRBJ1-2, with TRBD1 identical over 8 bases. V was pared by 3 bases and J by 1 base, with 10 bases of the junction left unmatched. From germline, CDR1 is SNHLY and CDR2 FYNNEI. The CDR3 extends over 17 amino acids.

The V and J genes are TRBV4-2 and TRBJ2-6, with 11 nucleotides matching TRBD1. Germline V lookup: CDR1 LGHNA, CDR2 YNFKEQ. Trimming at V came to 4 bases and at J to 4 bases, leaving 12 bases not matched to a gene. The CDR3 spans 19 residues. The CDR3 nucleotides are TGTGCCAGCAGCCCTCGAAGTGGACAGGGGGCGCCGGGGGCCAACGTCCTGACTTTC. It translates to CASSPRSGQGAPGANVLTF.

The gene calls are TRBV7-2 and TRBJ1-4; D uncertain. Trimming took 1 base from V and 1 from J, leaving 7 bases between them. CDR1 is SGHTA, CDR2 FQGNSA, per germline. This CDR3 region has 15 residues. The CDR3: CASSLVGLTNEKLFF. CDR3 nucleotide sequence: TGTGCCAGCAGCTTAGTCGGGTTAACTAATGAAAAACTGTTTTTT.

The chain links TRBV3-1 (or the pseudogene TRBV3-2) to TRBJ2-1; D is perhaps TRBD2 (5 bases). Germline CDR1 is LGHDT and CDR2 is YNNKEL (reference sequence). The CDR3 runs 15 residues. V lost 1 base and J 9 bases, leaving 16 bases between the germline ends. The CDR3 bases are TGTGCCAGCAGCCAAGGATTGCGGGCCGGGGTTGAGCAGTTCTTC. Its translation: CASSQGLRAGVEQFF.

The chain's CDR3 is CASTHSGNSYNEQFF. The CDR3, as DNA: TGTGCCAGCACCCACAGCGGGAACTCCTACAATGAGCAGTTCTTC. V gene TRBV6-4 combines with J gene TRBJ2-1; 7 bases are a match to TRBD2. The CDR3 has 15 residues. Germline CDR1 and CDR2: MRHNA and SNTAGT. V lost 7 bases and J lost 0; bases outside the gene matches: 6.

The chain employs TRBV15 and TRBJ1-6, with 7 positions matching TRBD1. After removal of 5 bases from V and 9 bases from J, the junction contained 1 base not matched to a gene. CDR3 length: 12 amino acids. In germline, CDR1 is LNHNV, CDR2 YYDKDF (reference sequence). The CDR3 nucleotides read TGTGCCACCAGCTACAGGGGTTCACCCCTCCACTTT. Translated: CATSYRGSPLHF. The variable domain in full, with the rest retrieved from reference TRBV15 and TRBJ1-6, is DAMVIQNPRYQVTQFGKPVTLSCSQTLNHNVMYWYQQKSSQAPKLLFHYYDKDFNNEADTPDNFQSRRPNTSFCFLDIRSPGLGDTAMYLCATSYRGSPLHFGNGTRLTVT.

The chain uses TRBV6-5 and TRBJ2-7, with 8 bases lining up with TRBD1. The CDR3 sequence is 15 residues long. Losses at the gene ends were 7 bases for V and 2 bases for J; bases not matched to a gene: 10. Germline CDR1 and CDR2: MNHEY and SVGAGI. The CDR3 DNA sequence: TGTGCCAGCAAAACAGGGGGGCAGGGCCCCTACGAGCAGTACTTC. Its translation: CASKTGGQGPYEQYF.

The rearrangement links TRBV7-9 to TRBJ1-5; 10 positions agree with TRBD1. This CDR3 contains 15 residues. V was clipped by 6 bases and J by 8 bases; unmatched bases: 10. CDR1 and CDR2 (germline): SEHNR, FQNEAQ (reference sequence). CDR3 sequence (DNA): TGTGCCAGCAGTTTCTCGACAGGGGGCCCGGAGCCCCAGCATTTT. Translation: CASSFSTGGPEPQHF. The full variable domain, completed using reference TRBV7-9 and TRBJ1-5, is DTGVSQNPRHKITKRGQNVTFRCDPISEHNRLYWYRQTLGQGPEFLTYFQNEAQLEKSRLLSDRFSAERPKGSFSTLEIQRTEQGDSAMYLCASSFSTGGPEPQHFGDGTRLSIL.

This clone appeared a few times. The CDR3 region has the DNA TGTGCCAGCAGCTTCGGGGGGGGTAACAATGAGCAGTTCTTC. Protein sequence: CASSFGGGNNEQFF. This chain connects TRBV7-2 to TRBJ2-1, with 8 bases fitting TRBD2. V lost 3 bases to trimming and J lost 5 bases; unmatched junction nucleotides: 3. Germline CDR1 reads SGHTA; CDR2 reads FQGNSA. The CDR3 runs to 14 residues.